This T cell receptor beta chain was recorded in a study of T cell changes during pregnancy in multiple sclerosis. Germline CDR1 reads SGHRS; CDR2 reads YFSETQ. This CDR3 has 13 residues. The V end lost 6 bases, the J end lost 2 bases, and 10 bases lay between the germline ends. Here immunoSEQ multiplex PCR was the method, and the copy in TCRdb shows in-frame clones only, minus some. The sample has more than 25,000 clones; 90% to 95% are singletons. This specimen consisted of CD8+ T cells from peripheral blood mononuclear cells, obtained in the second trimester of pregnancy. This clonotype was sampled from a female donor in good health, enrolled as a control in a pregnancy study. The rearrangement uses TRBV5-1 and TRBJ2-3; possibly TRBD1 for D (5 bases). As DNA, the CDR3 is TGCGCCAGCACGCCAGGGTCCACAGATACGCAGTATTTT. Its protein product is CASTPGSTDTQYF.